These T cell receptor beta chains were read from a single sample in a study of T cell responses to AZD1222 COVID-19 vaccine. The protocol was immunoSEQ multiplex PCR, while the TCRdb copy is restricted to in-frame clones and leaves out a portion. The sample records some 150,000 clones, approximately 88% being singletons. This material consisted of peripheral blood, taken on day 0 of MenACWY control vaccination. The receptors were gathered from an adult in good health. Both conserved end residues are part of each CDR3. The D gene is left open where the match is weak. For some rows the clone size is stated as once, few or many, or as a class when expanded; others skip it.

TRBJ1-4	TRBV6-1	-	-	CASSEARRGANEKLFF	TGTGCCAGCAGTGAAGCGCGAAGGGGAGCTAATGAAAAACTGTTTTTT
TRBJ1-5	TRBV4-2	-	-	CASSQGGTPNQPQHF	TGTGCCAGCAGCCAAGGCGGGACACCCAATCAGCCCCAGCATTTT
TRBJ2-2	TRBV9	-	TRBD2	CASSPRTSGDTGELFF	TGTGCCAGCAGCCCGCGGACTAGCGGCGATACCGGGGAGCTGTTTTTT
TRBJ1-6	TRBV4-2	few	-	CASSQETRAYNSPLHF	TGTGCCAGCAGCCAAGAAACAAGGGCCTATAATTCACCCCTCCACTTT
TRBJ2-7	TRBV12-3/TRBV12-4	-	-	CASSLTPRPAQYF	TGTGCCAGCAGTTTAACCCCAAGACCAGCGCAGTACTTC
TRBJ1-5	TRBV28	-	-	CASSLLDSLYSNQPQHF	TGTGCCAGCAGTTTACTTGACAGTCTCTATAGCAATCAGCCCCAGCATTTT
TRBJ1-6	TRBV9	once	-	CASSPNPDSNSPLHF	TGTGCCAGCAGCCCCAACCCGGACAGTAATTCACCCCTCCACTTT
TRBJ2-5	TRBV11-2	-	-	CASSAEETQYF	TGTGCCAGCAGCGCCGAAGAGACCCAGTACTTC
TRBJ2-2	TRBV3-1/TRBV3-2	-	-	CASSQRLVAPELFF	TGTGCCAGCAGCCAGCGACTAGTTGCACCGGAGCTGTTTTTT
TRBJ2-7	TRBV9	-	-	CASSVGPIGSYEQYF	TGTGCCAGCAGCGTAGGGCCAATCGGGTCCTACGAGCAGTACTTC
TRBJ2-5	TRBV6-1	-	TRBD2	CASSELSGLAGKETQYF	TGTGCCAGCAGTGAGTTATCGGGACTAGCGGGCAAAGAGACCCAGTACTTC
TRBJ2-7	TRBV6-1	-	-	CASSDYSRGEQYF	TGTGCCAGCAGTGATTACAGTAGAGGCGAGCAGTACTTC
TRBJ2-3	TRBV5-1	-	-	CASSSYSGTPTDTQYF	TGCGCCAGCAGCTCCTATAGCGGCACCCCGACAGATACGCAGTATTTT
TRBJ2-5	TRBV6-2/TRBV6-3	few	-	CASSGHSDRGYF	TGTGCCAGCAGTGGCCACTCGGACAGAGGGTACTTC
TRBJ1-5	TRBV6-2/TRBV6-3	-	TRBD1	CASSYETGMRLDQPQHF	TGTGCCAGCAGTTACGAGACAGGGATGCGTCTCGATCAGCCCCAGCATTTT
TRBJ1-4	TRBV6-1	-	-	CASSEVPLRARKLFF	TGTGCCAGCAGTGAGGTTCCGTTAAGGGCCCGAAAACTGTTTTTT
TRBJ2-7	TRBV19	-	-	CASSIGVRGTYEQYF	TGTGCCAGTAGTATAGGGGTAAGGGGGACCTACGAGCAGTACTTC
TRBJ2-7	TRBV5-5	-	-	CASSLAVTVNYEQYF	TGTGCCAGCAGCTTGGCCGTGACTGTGAACTACGAGCAGTACTTC
TRBJ2-2	TRBV6-4	-	-	CASSDQIARDTGELFF	TGTGCCAGCAGTGACCAAATAGCCCGGGACACCGGGGAGCTGTTTTTT
TRBJ1-5	TRBV19	-	-	CASSPGANQPQHF	TGTGCCAGTAGTCCCGGGGCCAATCAGCCCCAGCATTTT
TRBJ2-1	TRBV5-1	-	TRBD2	CASSEPRGSVSYNEQFF	TGCGCCAGCAGCGAGCCGCGGGGGTCGGTATCGTACAATGAGCAGTTCTTC
TRBJ2-7	TRBV11-3	-	-	CASSLTGDAYEQYF	TGTGCCAGCAGCCTGACAGGAGACGCCTACGAGCAGTACTTC
TRBJ2-2	TRBV15	-	-	CATSRGKLTNPFPPIRGTGELFF	TGTGCCACCAGCAGAGGGAAGTTAACCAACCCCTTTCCTCCCATTCGTGGAACCGGGGAGCTGTTTTTT
TRBJ2-5	TRBV5-4	once	-	CASSSLNSEETQYF	TGTGCCAGCAGCTCCTTAAACAGCGAAGAGACCCAGTACTTC
TRBJ1-2	TRBV27	-	TRBD1	CASSTTGGARGGYTF	TGTGCCAGCAGTACCACAGGGGGCGCGAGAGGTGGCTACACCTTC
TRBJ2-7	TRBV2	-	-	CASSVEVSYEQYF	TGTGCCAGCAGTGTTGAAGTGAGCTACGAGCAGTACTTC
TRBJ2-7	TRBV20-1	-	TRBD1	CSASRDRGHYEQYF	TGCAGTGCTAGTCGGGACAGGGGGCACTACGAGCAGTACTTC
TRBJ1-1	TRBV4-1	-	TRBD1	CASSSPPTGASNTEAFF	TGCGCCAGCAGCTCCCCCCCAACAGGGGCCTCGAACACTGAAGCTTTCTTT
TRBJ2-2	TRBV9	-	TRBD2	CASNHQRGGLTGELFF	TGTGCCAGCAACCACCAGCGGGGGGGCCTCACCGGGGAGCTGTTTTTT
TRBJ2-7	TRBV6-5	-	-	CASRLGPWYEQYF	TGTGCCAGCAGGCTCGGGCCCTGGTACGAGCAGTACTTC
TRBJ1-1	TRBV12-5	-	TRBD1	CASGLEGQGVRNTEAFF	TGTGCTAGTGGTTTGGAAGGACAGGGGGTCCGGAACACTGAAGCTTTCTTT
TRBJ1-6	TRBV4-3	-	-	CASSQDRVYSPLHF	TGCGCCAGCAGCCAAGACAGGGTTTATTCACCCCTCCACTTT
TRBJ2-3	TRBV7-6	-	-	CASSSDGYSTDTQYF	TGTGCCAGCAGCTCGGACGGGTATAGCACAGATACGCAGTATTTT
TRBJ1-2	TRBV18	-	-	CASSSTGKANYGYTF	TGTGCCAGCTCTTCGACAGGAAAAGCTAACTATGGCTACACCTTC
TRBJ2-7	TRBV5-1	-	TRBD1	CASSLRGPGTGGPSGSYEQYF	TGCGCCAGCAGCTTGAGAGGACCCGGGACAGGGGGTCCCTCGGGCTCCTACGAGCAGTACTTC
TRBJ1-2	TRBV27	-	TRBD1	CASSPGGQVYGYTF	TGTGCCAGCAGCCCAGGGGGCCAAGTCTATGGCTACACCTTC
TRBJ2-7	TRBV5-1	once	-	CASSANVGLTYEQYF	TGCGCCAGCAGCGCCAATGTGGGACTTACCTACGAGCAGTACTTC
TRBJ1-5	TRBV7-3	-	-	CASSQSHNQPQHF	TGTGCCAGCAGCCAGAGTCACAATCAGCCCCAGCATTTT
TRBJ1-3	TRBV5-1	-	-	CASSLTGPVGNTIYF	TGCGCCAGCAGCTTGACGGGGCCGGTTGGAAACACCATATATTTT
TRBJ2-2	TRBV19	-	-	CASSITRDMVSTGELFF	TGTGCCAGTAGTATTACCAGGGACATGGTGAGCACCGGGGAGCTGTTTTTT
TRBJ1-4	TRBV27	once	-	CASSGSGLTNEKLFF	TGTGCCAGCAGTGGATCCGGGTTAACTAATGAAAAACTGTTTTTT
TRBJ2-1	TRBV11-2	-	TRBD2	CASSLDLSGNNEQFF	TGTGCCAGCAGCTTAGATCTTAGCGGGAACAATGAGCAGTTCTTC
TRBJ1-5	TRBV12-3/TRBV12-4	once	-	CASSLAPQPQHF	TGTGCCAGCAGTTTAGCCCCCCAGCCCCAGCATTTT
TRBJ2-3	TRBV19	-	-	CASSPQGLKGADTQYF	TGTGCCAGTAGTCCTCAGGGCCTGAAGGGGGCAGATACGCAGTATTTT
TRBJ1-6	TRBV6-5	-	TRBD1	CASSLQGLSYNSPLHF	TGTGCCAGCAGTTTACAGGGGCTCTCCTATAATTCACCCCTCCACTTT
TRBJ2-5	TRBV5-5	-	TRBD1	CASSPPLTGGVSEETQYF	TGTGCCAGCAGCCCCCCCCTGACAGGGGGCGTCTCTGAAGAGACCCAGTACTTC
TRBJ1-3	TRBV5-5	-	-	CASSPGTGGNTIYF	TGTGCCAGCAGCCCCGGGACCGGTGGAAACACCATATATTTT
TRBJ2-1	TRBV9	-	-	CASSPGLSSEQFF	TGTGCCAGCAGCCCCGGACTGTCCTCTGAGCAGTTCTTC
TRBJ1-2	TRBV24-1	-	TRBD1	CATSDSHRTGAYGYTF	TGTGCCACCAGTGATTCTCATCGGACAGGGGCCTATGGCTACACCTTC
TRBJ2-1	TRBV27	-	-	CASSLFGISSYNEQFF	TGTGCCAGCAGTTTATTCGGGATAAGCTCCTACAATGAGCAGTTCTTC
TRBJ2-5	TRBV5-1	-	TRBD1	CASGRTGHQETQYF	TGCGCCAGCGGGCGGACAGGACACCAAGAGACCCAGTACTTC